This TCR beta chain was captured by sequencing in a study of blood T cell repertoires in COVID-19. Study context: PBMCs, B-cell-depleted T cells, or T cells were the source of the cDNA or gDNA that made up the material.

The CDR3 sequence is 17 residues long. J gave up 5 bases and V 0 bases, and 12 bases lay outside the gene matches. The germline gives CDR1 LNHNV, CDR2 YYDKDF (reference sequence). Sequenced by immunoSEQ multiplex PCR; TCRdb stores in-frame clones only, minus some. The table has approximately 200,000 clones, around four fifths seen once. Participant-given clinical history determined each cohort assignment. Sequencing was performed on PBMCs or T cells enriched from blood (not recorded which). The clonotype comes from a man aged 40-49 years who had recovered from COVID-19. The genes are TRBV15 and TRBJ1-2, with 7 bases that match TRBD1. The CDR3 DNA reads TGTGCCACCAGCAGAGATCTTAGTCGGGACAGCGATTATGGCTACACCTTC. Translation: CATSRDLSRDSDYGYTF.